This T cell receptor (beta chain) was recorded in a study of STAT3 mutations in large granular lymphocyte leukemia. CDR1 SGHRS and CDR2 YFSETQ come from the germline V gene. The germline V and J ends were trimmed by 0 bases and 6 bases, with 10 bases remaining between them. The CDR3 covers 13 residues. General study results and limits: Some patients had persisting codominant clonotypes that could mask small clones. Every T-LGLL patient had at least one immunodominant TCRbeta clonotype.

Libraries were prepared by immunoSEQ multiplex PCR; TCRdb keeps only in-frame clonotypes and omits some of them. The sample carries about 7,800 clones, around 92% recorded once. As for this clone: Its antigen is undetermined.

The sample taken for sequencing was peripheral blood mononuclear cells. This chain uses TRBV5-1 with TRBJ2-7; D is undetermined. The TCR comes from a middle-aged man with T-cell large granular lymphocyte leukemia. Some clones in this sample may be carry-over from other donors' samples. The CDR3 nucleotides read TGCGCCAGCAGCTTGGAAAGTTTCGGCGAGCAGTACTTC. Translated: CASSLESFGEQYF.